The rows below give T cell receptor beta chains drawn from one sample of a study of shared clonotypes between healthy human individuals. Clones were read by immunoSEQ multiplex PCR, and TCRdb kept only the in-frame ones, dropping some. The repertoire includes 1.5 million to 2.5 million clones, approximately 94% of them detected once, and 1.2% sits in the top ten. Material: naive CD8+ T cells sorted from blood. The receptors derive from a man aged 18 to 35 in good health. CDR3s include the opening cysteine and the closing phenylalanine or tryptophan. D genes are given only for firm matches.

TRBJ2-7,TRBV5-1,14,-,CASSLAGRDYEQYF,TGCGCCAGCAGCTTGGCCGGCAGGGACTACGAGCAGTACTTC
TRBJ1-5,TRBV18,14,-,CASSPTGGDQPQHF,TGTGCCAGCTCACCCACGGGGGGGGACCAGCCCCAGCATTTT
TRBJ1-1,TRBV9,14,TRBD1,CASSVGQGKTEAFF,TGTGCCAGCAGCGTAGGACAGGGAAAGACTGAAGCTTTCTTT
TRBJ2-3,TRBV28,15,TRBD2,CASRNPSGGTEAQYF,TGTGCCAGCAGAAACCCTAGCGGGGGAACCGAGGCGCAGTATTTT
TRBJ2-5,TRBV18,15,-,CASSPDREPWETQYF,TGTGCCAGCTCACCTGACCGGGAACCTTGGGAGACCCAGTACTTC
TRBJ2-3,TRBV7-6,15,-,CASSPIQGSSDTQYF,TGTGCCAGCAGCCCCATTCAAGGAAGCTCCGATACGCAGTATTTT
TRBJ1-5,TRBV27,13,-,CASSPAPLGPQHF,TGTGCCAGCAGTCCCGCCCCGCTTGGCCCCCAGCATTTT
TRBJ1-2,TRBV4-1,16,-,CASSQEVGGIGYGYTF,TGCGCCAGCAGCCAAGAAGTTGGGGGGATCGGCTATGGCTACACCTTC
TRBJ2-2,TRBV6-4,14,-,CASSDLPHTGELFF,TGTGCCAGCAGTGACCTCCCCCACACCGGGGAGCTGTTTTTT
TRBJ2-7,TRBV29-1,13,-,CSVASRRDYEQYF,TGCAGCGTTGCGTCACGGAGGGATTACGAGCAGTACTTC
TRBJ2-7,TRBV27,13,-,CASSLLAGHEQYF,TGTGCCAGCAGTTTATTGGCAGGACACGAGCAGTACTTC
TRBJ2-7,TRBV9,14,TRBD2,CASSGAGLASEQYF,TGTGCCAGCAGCGGGGCGGGACTAGCGAGCGAGCAGTACTTC
TRBJ1-1,TRBV4-1,15,TRBD1,CASSLTGERGTEAFF,TGCGCCAGCAGCCTGACAGGGGAAAGAGGCACTGAAGCTTTCTTT
TRBJ2-1,TRBV7-6,15,TRBD2,CASSYYSGAYNEQFF,TGTGCCAGCAGCTACTATAGCGGGGCTTACAATGAGCAGTTCTTC
TRBJ1-1,TRBV9,13,TRBD1,CASSPGGNTEAFF,TGTGCCAGCAGCCCAGGGGGAAACACTGAAGCTTTCTTT
TRBJ2-1,TRBV6-4,11,TRBD1,CASTDRGEQFF,TGTGCCAGCACGGACAGGGGTGAGCAGTTCTTC
TRBJ2-2,TRBV6-1,12,-,CASSMIPGELFF,TGTGCCAGCAGTATGATCCCCGGGGAGCTGTTTTTT
TRBJ2-2,TRBV29-1,16,TRBD2,CSALGLAGDETGELFF,TGCAGCGCCCTGGGACTAGCGGGGGATGAGACCGGGGAGCTGTTTTTT
TRBJ1-1,TRBV5-8,12,TRBD1,CACDRVNTEAFF,TGTGCTTGCGACAGGGTCAACACTGAAGCTTTCTTT
TRBJ2-7,TRBV10-1,14,TRBD1,CASSEGGQADEQYF,TGCGCCAGCAGTGAGGGGGGACAGGCGGACGAGCAGTACTTC
TRBJ2-7,TRBV10-2,14,TRBD2,CASSLAGGLYEQYF,TGCGCCAGCTCATTAGCGGGAGGGCTCTACGAGCAGTACTTC
TRBJ2-3,TRBV2,16,TRBD2,CASSDKTSGVTDTQYF,TGTGCCAGCAGTGACAAGACTAGCGGGGTTACAGATACGCAGTATTTT
TRBJ2-2,TRBV6-6,10,-,CASRSGELFF,TGTGCCAGCAGATCCGGGGAGCTGTTTTTT
TRBJ2-1,TRBV4-1,17,TRBD1,CASSQDMGTGAYNEQFF,TGCGCCAGCAGCCAAGACATGGGGACAGGGGCTTACAATGAGCAGTTCTTC
TRBJ1-1,TRBV29-1,11,-,CSVEDLGIAFF,TGCAGCGTTGAAGATCTCGGGATAGCTTTCTTT
TRBJ2-1,TRBV29-1,12,-,CSVEGVSDEQFF,TGCAGCGTTGAAGGTGTTTCCGATGAGCAGTTCTTC
TRBJ2-7,TRBV11-2,13,-,CASSLGRGREQYF,TGTGCCAGCAGCTTAGGCAGGGGTAGGGAGCAGTACTTC
TRBJ1-1,TRBV19,13,-,CASSIGFNTEAFF,TGTGCCAGTAGTATAGGATTTAACACTGAAGCTTTCTTT